The entry below describes one TCR beta chain. Sequencing used immunoSEQ multiplex PCR; TCRdb keeps in-frame clones, though not all of them. The repertoire consists of 450,000 to 600,000 clones, with about 80% occurring once and the leading ten covering around 12%. This sample is part of a study of shared clonotypes between healthy human individuals. The CDR3 spans 12 residues. The ends were cut back, 8 bases at V and 4 bases at J, with 11 bases in the middle. Germline CDR1 and CDR2: SNHLY and FYNNEI. Sequences were obtained from PBMCs. The TCR sequence derives from a woman between 40 and 50 years old in good health. Some clones in this sample may be carry-over from other donors' samples. The chain is built from TRBV2 and TRBJ2-5; no clear D gene. The CDR3 bases are TGTGCCAGCTACCTCCCCCGAGAGACCCAGTACTTC. Amino acids: CASYLPRETQYF.